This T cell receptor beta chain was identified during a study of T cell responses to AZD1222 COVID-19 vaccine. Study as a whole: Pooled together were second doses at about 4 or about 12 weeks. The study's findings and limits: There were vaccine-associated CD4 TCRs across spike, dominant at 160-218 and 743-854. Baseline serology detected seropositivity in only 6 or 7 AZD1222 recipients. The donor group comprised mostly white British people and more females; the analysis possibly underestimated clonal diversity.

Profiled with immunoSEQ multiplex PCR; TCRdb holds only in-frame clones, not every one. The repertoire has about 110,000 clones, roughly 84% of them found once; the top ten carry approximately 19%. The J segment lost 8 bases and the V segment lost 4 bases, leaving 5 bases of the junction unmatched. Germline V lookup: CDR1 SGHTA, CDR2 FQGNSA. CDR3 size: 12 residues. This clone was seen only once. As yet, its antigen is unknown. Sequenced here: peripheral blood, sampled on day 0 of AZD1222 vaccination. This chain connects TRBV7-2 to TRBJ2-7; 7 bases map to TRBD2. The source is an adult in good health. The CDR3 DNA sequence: TGTGCCAGCAGCTCCCCCGGGGGGAAGCAGTACTTC. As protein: CASSSPGGKQYF.